The 11 T cell receptor beta chains below all came from one sample that was sequenced in a study of cytomegalovirus exposure and HLA in healthy donors. PCR employed 60 Vbeta and 13 Jbeta primers. The protocol was immunoSEQ multiplex PCR, while the TCRdb copy is restricted to in-frame clones and leaves out a portion. The top ten clones hold 8.5% to 9.5% of a sample with approximately 110,000 clones, almost 70% of them seen once. Sequenced input: PBMCs. Receptor source: a man aged 30 to 39 in good health and CMV-seropositive.

The gene calls are TRBV28 and TRBJ1-3; TRBD1 agrees at 8 bases. V was clipped by 5 bases and J by 3 bases; unmatched bases: 9. The CDR3 totals 16 residues. Germline CDR1 reads MDHEN; CDR2 reads SYDVKM. In DNA, the CDR3 is TGTGCCAGCAGTGGATGGGACAGGAGAAATGGAAACACCATATATTTT. Encoded protein: CASSGWDRRNGNTIYF.

This clone was picked up one time. J is TRBJ1-5 and V is TRBV10-3; unclear D gene. The ends were cut back, 2 bases at V and 4 bases at J, with 6 bases in the middle. Per germline, CDR1 ENHRY and CDR2 SYGVKD. The CDR3 extends over 13 amino acids. This CDR3 reads CAISENLNQPQHF. CDR3 DNA: TGTGCCATCAGTGAGAATCTGAATCAGCCCCAGCATTTT.

This clone occurred a few times. This chain links TRBV6-6 with TRBJ1-3, with D unclear. This CDR3 is built from 14 residues. The germline V gene has CDR1 MNHNY and CDR2 SVGAGI (reference sequence). V was pared by 5 bases and J by 4 bases, with 12 bases between. The CDR3 protein is CASSKGRPGNTIYF. In DNA, the CDR3 is TGTGCCAGCAGTAAAGGGAGGCCCGGAAACACCATATATTTT.

This clone was counted only a few times. This sequence joins TRBV9 and TRBJ1-2, with a tentative D call TRBD1 (5 bases). CDR3 length: 14 amino acids. V lost 0 bases to trimming and J lost 3 bases, with 9 bases between them. Germline loops: CDR1 SGDLS, CDR2 YYNGEE. This chain's CDR3 is CASSVEGNDYGYTF. The CDR3 DNA follows: TGTGCCAGCAGCGTAGAGGGGAATGACTATGGCTACACCTTC. Full variable domain (rest looked up from reference TRBV9 and TRBJ1-2): DSGVTQTPKHLITATGQRVTLRCSPRSGDLSVYWYQQSLDQGLQFLIQYYNGEERAKGNILERFSAQQFPDLHSELNLSSLELGDSALYFCASSVEGNDYGYTFGSGTRLTVV.

The CDR3 loop is CSVLGQGISEAFF. The CDR3 region has the DNA TGCAGCGTTCTGGGCCAGGGTATCTCTGAAGCTTTCTTT. The chain is built from TRBV29-1 and TRBJ1-1, with a possible D match to TRBD1 (5 bases). The CDR3 has 13 residues. With 5 bases removed from V and 6 bases from J, the gap between germline ends came to 16 bases. Germline assignment: CDR1 SQVTM and CDR2 ANQGSEA.

The sample holds a few counts of this clone. V usage is TRBV25-1 and J usage is TRBJ2-5, with D hard to call. The CDR3 spans 15 residues. Trimming pared 3 bases from V and 2 bases from J, leaving 13 bases between. Germline CDR1 is MGHDK and CDR2 is SYGVNS. The CDR3 DNA follows: TGTGCCAGCAGTGAGGCTTGGGCAGGACAAGAGACCCAGTACTTC. This gives the protein CASSEAWAGQETQYF.

The chain carries TRBV13 and TRBJ2-7; 9 nucleotides line up with TRBD1. V was pared by 5 bases and J by 3 bases, with 8 bases of the junction left unmatched. The CDR3 runs to 15 residues. Germline CDR1 is PRHDT and CDR2 is FYEKMQ (reference sequence). The CDR3 DNA reads as TGTGCCAGCAGCCCAAGGACAGGGGTTAGCTACGAGCAGTACTTC. Its translation: CASSPRTGVSYEQYF. The full variable domain, with the rest looked up from reference TRBV13 and TRBJ2-7, is AAGVIQSPRHLIKEKRETATLKCYPIPRHDTVYWYQQGPGQDPQFLISFYEKMQSDKGSIPDRFSAQQFSDYHSELNMSSLELGDSALYFCASSPRTGVSYEQYFGPGTRLTVT.

This clone was seen a few times. The chain joins TRBV27 to TRBJ2-3; D might be TRBD1 (5 bases). Per germline, CDR1 MNHEY and CDR2 SMNVEV (reference sequence). There are 15 residues in the CDR3. With 6 bases removed from V and 5 bases from J, the gap between germline ends came to 18 bases. CDR3 DNA: TGTGCCAGCAGCCTTATGATGTCAGGGATAGATACGCAGTATTTT. It translates to CASSLMMSGIDTQYF.

The table lists this clone with a count of one. V usage is TRBV4-2 and J usage is TRBJ1-6, with TRBD1 matching over 7 bases. V gave up 8 bases and J gave up 7 bases; unmatched junction bases: 8. This CDR3 has 14 residues. Germline assignment: CDR1 LGHNA and CDR2 YNFKEQ. DNA for the CDR3: TGTGCCAGCTCCAGGACAGGCCTCAATTCACCCCTCCACTTT. It yields the protein CASSRTGLNSPLHF.

The chain is built from TRBV19 and TRBJ2-1; TRBD1 aligns across 7 bases. There are 16 residues in the CDR3. Germline CDR1 is LNHDA and CDR2 is SQIVND (reference sequence). V trimming: 0 bases; J trimming: 6 bases; junction bases outside the gene matches: 8. The CDR3 DNA reads TGTGCCAGTAGTATAGATGGCAGGGGGTATTCCAATGAGCAGTTCTTC. Encoded protein: CASSIDGRGYSNEQFF. Using reference TRBV19 and TRBJ2-1 for the parts outside the CDR3, the full variable domain is DGGITQSPKYLFRKEGQNVTLSCEQNLNHDAMYWYRQDPGQGLRLIYYSQIVNDFQKGDIAEGYSVSREKKESFPLTVTSAQKNPTAFYLCASSIDGRGYSNEQFFGPGTRLTVL.

The sample holds a few counts of this clone. As DNA, the CDR3 is TGTGCCAGCATCCCCACCGATTACAGGAACACTGAAGCTTTCTTT. It encodes CASIPTDYRNTEAFF. The chain recombines TRBV11-2 with TRBJ1-1; D remains ambiguous. This CDR3 contains 15 residues. V was clipped by 7 bases and J by 1 base, with 16 bases between them. Germline CDR1 SGHAT, CDR2 FQNNGV.